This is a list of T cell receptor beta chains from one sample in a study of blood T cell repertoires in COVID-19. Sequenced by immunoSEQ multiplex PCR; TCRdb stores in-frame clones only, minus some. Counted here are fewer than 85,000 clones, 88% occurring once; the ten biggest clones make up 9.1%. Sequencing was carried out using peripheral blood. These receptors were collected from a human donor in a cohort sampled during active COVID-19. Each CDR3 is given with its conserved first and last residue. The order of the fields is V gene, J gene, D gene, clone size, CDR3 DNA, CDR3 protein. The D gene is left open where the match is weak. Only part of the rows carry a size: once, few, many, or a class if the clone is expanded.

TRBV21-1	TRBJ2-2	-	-	TGTGCCAGCAGCAAAGTGGAGAGAGGGCTAGCGGGAGATCTTGACGGGGAGCTGTTTTTT	CASSKVERGLAGDLDGELFF
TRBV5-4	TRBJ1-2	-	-	TGTGCCAGCAGTACCGGGGGATTGGATATCTATGGCTACACCTTC	CASSTGGLDIYGYTF
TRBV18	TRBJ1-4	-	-	TGTGCCAGCTCACCATCGTTACAGGGTAATGAAAAACTGTTTTTT	CASSPSLQGNEKLFF
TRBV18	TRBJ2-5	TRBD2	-	TGTGCCAGCTCACCTACCACGATAGCGGGGGCAACCAAGACCCAGTACTTC	CASSPTTIAGATKTQYF
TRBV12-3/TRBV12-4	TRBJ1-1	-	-	TGTGCCAGCAGTCCCACAGGGAACACTGAAGCTTTCTTT	CASSPTGNTEAFF
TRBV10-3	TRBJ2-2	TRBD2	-	TGTGCCATCAGTGGCTCTAGCGGGGGGGCCGGGGACACCGGGGAGCTGTTTTTT	CAISGSSGGAGDTGELFF
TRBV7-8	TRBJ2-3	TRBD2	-	TGTGCCAGCAGCTTAGGGGTAGCGGGGGGCACAGATACGCAGTATTTT	CASSLGVAGGTDTQYF
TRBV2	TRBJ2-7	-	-	TGTGCCAGCACCCCTCCGGCGGCGCCCTCCTACGAGCAGTACTTC	CASTPPAAPSYEQYF
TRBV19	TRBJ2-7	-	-	TGTGCCAGTAGTATACAGGGAGGATACGAGCAGTACTTC	CASSIQGGYEQYF
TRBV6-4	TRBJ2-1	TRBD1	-	TGTGCCAGCAGGAGAGAACCGGGACAGGGTGGGGTAGGTCAGTTCTTC	CASRREPGQGGVGQFF
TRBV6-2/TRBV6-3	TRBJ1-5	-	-	TGTGCCAGCAGTTTCTCCAGGGGCGATCAGCCCCAGCATTTT	CASSFSRGDQPQHF
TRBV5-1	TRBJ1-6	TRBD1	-	TGCGCCAGCAGCTTAAACCCGGGACAGTATAATTCACCCCTCCACTTT	CASSLNPGQYNSPLHF
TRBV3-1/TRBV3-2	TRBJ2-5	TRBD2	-	TGTGCCAGCAGCCAAGATAAATTGGCTAGCGGGGACCAAGAGACCCAGTACTTC	CASSQDKLASGDQETQYF
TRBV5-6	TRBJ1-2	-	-	TGTGCCAGCAGGCAAGACACCAACTATGGCTACACCTTC	CASRQDTNYGYTF
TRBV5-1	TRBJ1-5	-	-	TGCGCCAGCAGCTTGGAAGCCCACCGATCCTCTTATAGCAATCAGCCCCAGCATTTT	CASSLEAHRSSYSNQPQHF
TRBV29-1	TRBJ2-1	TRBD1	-	TGCAGCGTCCGCTGGAATCTTCCCGGGACAGGAAGCTACAATGAGCAGTTCTTC	CSVRWNLPGTGSYNEQFF
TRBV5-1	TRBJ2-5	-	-	TGCGCCAGCAGCTCACAGGATTCGACAGAAGAGACCCAGTACTTC	CASSSQDSTEETQYF
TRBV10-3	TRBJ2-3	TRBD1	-	TGTGCCATCAGTGGGGACAGGAGCACAGATACGCAGTATTTT	CAISGDRSTDTQYF
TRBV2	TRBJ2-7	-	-	TGTGCCAGCAGACGACAGCCCGGGCTCCCGTCCTACGAGCAGTACTTC	CASRRQPGLPSYEQYF
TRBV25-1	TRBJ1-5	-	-	TGTGCCAGCAGTCAACCGGGGGGGAATCAGCCCCAGCATTTT	CASSQPGGNQPQHF
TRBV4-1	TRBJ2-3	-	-	TGCGCCAGCAGCCAGGCCTCTTTCACAGATACGCAGTATTTT	CASSQASFTDTQYF
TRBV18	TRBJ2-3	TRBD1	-	TGTGCCAGCTCACATGAGGTAGCCGGGACAGGCACAGATACGCAGTATTTT	CASSHEVAGTGTDTQYF
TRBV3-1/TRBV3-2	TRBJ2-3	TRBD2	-	TGTGCCAGCAGCCAAGATAGGCTAGCGGGAGTTCAAGATACGCAGTATTTT	CASSQDRLAGVQDTQYF
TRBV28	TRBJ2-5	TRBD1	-	TGTGCCAGCAGACCAGGGGGCCTCCAAGAGACCCAGTACTTC	CASRPGGLQETQYF
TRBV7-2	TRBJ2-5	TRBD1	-	TGTGCCAGCAGCTCCGGGACAGGGCTTGGGTCCCAGTACTTC	CASSSGTGLGSQYF
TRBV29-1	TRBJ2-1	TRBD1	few	TGCAGCGTCGCGGGACAGGGAATAAGTTGGGAATACAATGAGCAGTTCTTC	CSVAGQGISWEYNEQFF
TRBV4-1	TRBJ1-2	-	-	TGCGCCAGCAGCCAAGTAATACAGGGCTCCTATGGCTACACCTTC	CASSQVIQGSYGYTF
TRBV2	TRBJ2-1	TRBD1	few	TGTGCCAGCAGTGAAGTGGGACAGGTTACAGAGCAGTTCTTC	CASSEVGQVTEQFF
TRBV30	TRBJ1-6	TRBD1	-	TGTGCCTGGAGTGTACGAGGGGGCGGCAATTCACCCCTCCACTTT	CAWSVRGGGNSPLHF
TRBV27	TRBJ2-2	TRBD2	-	TGTGCCAGCAGTTTGGTTAGCGGGAGCACCGGGGAGCTGTTTTTT	CASSLVSGSTGELFF
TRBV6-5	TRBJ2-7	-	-	TGTGCCAGCAGTTACTCGATGAGTGCCGACGAGCAGTACTTC	CASSYSMSADEQYF
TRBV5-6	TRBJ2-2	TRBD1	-	TGTGCCAGCAGCTTCTGGGGACAGACGAACACCGGGGAGCTGTTTTTT	CASSFWGQTNTGELFF
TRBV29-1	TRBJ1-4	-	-	TGCAGCGTTGAACGGGGGGAAAAACTGTTTTTT	CSVERGEKLFF
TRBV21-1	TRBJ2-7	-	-	TGTGCCAGCAGGTATCAGGTAATCGCCTACGAGCAGTACTTC	CASRYQVIAYEQYF
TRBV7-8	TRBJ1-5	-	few	TGTGCCAGCAGCAAAACAGAGATTAGCAATCAGCCCCAGCATTTT	CASSKTEISNQPQHF
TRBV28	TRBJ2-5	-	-	TGTGCCAGCAGTTTTCCGACGACGACAGACCAAGAGACCCAGTACTTC	CASSFPTTTDQETQYF
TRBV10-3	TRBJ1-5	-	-	TGTGCCATCAGTGAAGAGGGTGTAAATCAGCCCCAGCATTTT	CAISEEGVNQPQHF
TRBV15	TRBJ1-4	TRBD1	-	TGTGCCACCAGCGGGGGACAGGGAGGGGAGGAAAAACTGTTTTTT	CATSGGQGGEEKLFF
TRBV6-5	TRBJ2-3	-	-	TGTGCCAGCAGTTATGAGGCAGATACGCAGTATTTT	CASSYEADTQYF
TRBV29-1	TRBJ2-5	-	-	TGCAGCGTAGCAGGCCTCAGCCAAGAGACCCAGTACTTC	CSVAGLSQETQYF
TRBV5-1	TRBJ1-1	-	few	TGCGCCAGCAGCCGGCGGGAGAACACTGAAGCTTTCTTT	CASSRRENTEAFF
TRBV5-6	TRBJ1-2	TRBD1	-	TGTGCCAGCAGTCCACCGGGACAGGGTTTTGCGGGTCGGTCTTATGGCTACACCTTC	CASSPPGQGFAGRSYGYTF
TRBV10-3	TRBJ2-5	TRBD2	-	TGTGCCATCAGGGGGGGGAAAGAGGAGACCCAGTACTTC	CAIRGGKEETQYF
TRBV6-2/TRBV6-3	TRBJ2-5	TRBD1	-	TGTGCCAGCAGTTTTCTAGGGGGCGGTCAAAAGACCCAGTACTTC	CASSFLGGGQKTQYF
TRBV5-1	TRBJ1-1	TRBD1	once	TGCGCCAGCAGCTCACAGGGGGCGAACACTGAAGCTTTCTTT	CASSSQGANTEAFF
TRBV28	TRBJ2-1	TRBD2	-	TGTGCCAGCAGTCCACAGGGACTAGCGGGGGACTACAATGAGCAGTTCTTC	CASSPQGLAGDYNEQFF
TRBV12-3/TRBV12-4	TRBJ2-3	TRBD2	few	TGTGCCAGCAGCCGGGGGGGAGATACGCAGTATTTT	CASSRGGDTQYF
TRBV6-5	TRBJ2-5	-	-	TGTGCCAGCAGGGCGGGACCCCTTCTGGAGACCCAGTACTTC	CASRAGPLLETQYF
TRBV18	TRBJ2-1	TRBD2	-	TGTGCCAGCTCACCACTCGGGAGGGCCGGTAATGAGCAGTTCTTC	CASSPLGRAGNEQFF